This TCR beta chain emerged from a study of Ad26.COV2.S vaccination and SARS-CoV-2 variants. Germline CDR1 is KGHSH and CDR2 is LQKENI. The CDR3 extends over 15 amino acids. Losses at the gene ends were 2 bases for V and 2 bases for J; bases not matched to a gene: 3. With respect to this clone: Its antigen is currently unknown.

Clones were sequenced by immunoSEQ multiplex PCR, and TCRdb holds only the in-frame ones, with some missing. Among approximately 400,000 clones listed, 85% were seen once. As for treatment: 15 to 20 received Ad26.COV2.S at low or high dose, single or two shots; about 5 received placebo; per-sample allocation not given. Sampling was performed 63 days after the first vaccine or placebo injection. An adult donor aged 18-55 years was enrolled in Boston. This vaccine is an Ad26 vector that expresses the Wuhan-strain SARS-CoV-2 spike. General study results and limits: Spike-specific TCR breadth ran higher among vaccine recipients than placebo recipients.

The sequences come from peripheral blood, collected in a trial of Ad26.COV2.S vaccine versus placebo. The J gene is TRBJ2-3, the V gene TRBV18; TRBD1 matches at 8 bases. The clonotype was recovered from a person between 18 and 65 years old who received the Ad26.COV2.S COVID-19 vaccine or a placebo. For the CDR3, the DNA is TGTGCCAGCTCACCAACAGGGGGAGACACAGATACGCAGTATTTT. Translated: CASSPTGGDTDTQYF.